Detailed here is one T cell receptor (beta chain). The sample is drawn from a study of TIL therapy for anti-PD-1-resistant metastatic lung cancer. Across the whole study: Most patients had lung adenocarcinoma; several tumors were EGFR-mutant, two ALK-rearranged; half smoked currently or formerly.

The libraries were made with immunoSEQ v3. Some clones are missing from TCRdb's copy, which holds only in-frame ones; the method was immunoSEQ multiplex PCR. The table records about 60,000 clones, 69% of them present only once. J lost 5 bases, V lost 1 base, and 14 bases had no gene match. CDR1 is SGHTA and CDR2 is FQGNSA in the germline V gene. This CDR3 has 18 amino acids. Specified time point: pre-treatment sample, taken before nivolumab and TIL therapy. Adults with stage 4 NSCLC were enrolled in a phase I trial. Source: blood, taken at baseline. This chain uses TRBV7-2 with TRBJ1-1, with 9 bases fitting TRBD1. The sequence was collected from a person between 30 and 79 years old with non-small cell lung cancer. As DNA, the CDR3 is TGTGCCAGCAGCTTAGTCGGGACAGGGAGTCATTTACGGACTGAAGCTTTCTTT. This translates into CASSLVGTGSHLRTEAFF.